What follows describes a single T cell receptor (beta chain). Other nucleotide sequences from this sample produce the same CDR3. Assay: immunoSEQ multiplex PCR; the TCRdb copy retains only in-frame clones and omits some. The sample holds 450,000 to 500,000 clones, 75% to 90% seen once. The CDR3 runs 13 residues. Trimming took off 0 bases at V and 2 bases at J, with 3 bases between the two ends. Germline lookup yields CDR1 MNHEY and CDR2 SVGAGI. The sample belongs to a study of blood T cell repertoires in COVID-19. About the study: COVID-19 samples, acute and convalescent, were from the United States, Italy and Spain.

V usage is TRBV6-5 and J usage is TRBJ2-3; D is ambiguous. The specimen was PBMCs or T cells enriched from blood (not recorded which). The origin of this receptor is a woman younger than 35 who had recovered from COVID-19. The CDR3 loop reads CASSYSVTDTQYF. Here the CDR3 DNA reads TGTGCCAGCAGTTACTCCGTCACAGATACGCAGTATTTT.